Presented here are 25 T cell receptor beta chains from one specimen sequenced in a study of T cell responses to AZD1222 COVID-19 vaccine. Profiled with immunoSEQ multiplex PCR; TCRdb holds only in-frame clones, not every one. There are 100,000 to 150,000 clones in the sample; around 80% occur only once, and about 25% lies in the top ten. The sample here was peripheral blood, taken 28 days after the second AZD1222 dose. The receptors were sampled from an adult who received the AZD1222 COVID-19 vaccine.

The chain couples TRBV15 to TRBJ1-5; D not resolved. CDR3 length: 15 amino acids. Looked up from germline, CDR1 is LNHNV and CDR2 is YYDKDF (reference sequence). V lost 0 bases, J lost 4 bases, and 10 bases lay in between. The CDR3 bases are TGTGCCACCAGCAGAGATGGACGGAATAATCAGCCCCAGCATTTT. Translating it yields CATSRDGRNNQPQHF.

This clone appeared once. The genes are TRBV11-2 and TRBJ2-3, with D hard to call. This CDR3 comprises 15 residues. V was trimmed by 1 base and J by 1 base, leaving 9 bases between them. Germline assignment: CDR1 SGHAT and CDR2 FQNNGV. The CDR3 region has the DNA TGTGCCAGCAGCTTAGGGAACACCCGCACAGATACGCAGTATTTT. Amino acids: CASSLGNTRTDTQYF. The full variable domain, rest sourced from reference TRBV11-2 and TRBJ2-3, is EAGVAQSPRYKIIEKRQSVAFWCNPISGHATLYWYQQILGQGPKLLIQFQNNGVVDDSQLPKDRFSAERLKGVDSTLKIQPAKLEDSAVYLCASSLGNTRTDTQYFGPGTRLTVL.

The chain couples TRBV4-2 to TRBJ2-5; a possible D gene is TRBD1 (5 bases). Germline lookup yields CDR1 LGHNA and CDR2 YNFKEQ. The CDR3 has 14 amino acids. V lost 1 base and J lost 1, with 7 bases in between. The CDR3 loop is CASSQVGPQETQYF. The DNA of the CDR3 is TGTGCCAGCAGCCAAGTGGGGCCCCAAGAGACCCAGTACTTC.

The V gene is TRBV18, the J gene TRBJ2-7; D is ambiguous. The V gene lost 2 bases and the J gene lost 4 bases, with 6 bases spanning the gap. The CDR3 contains 12 residues. CDR1 and CDR2 from the germline V gene are KGHSH and LQKENI. DNA for the CDR3: TGTGCCAGCTCACCATGGGCTTACGAGCAGTACTTC. Its translation: CASSPWAYEQYF.

The rearrangement joins TRBV29-1 to TRBJ2-3; TRBD1 agrees at 8 bases. This CDR3 contains 13 residues. The V and J ends lost 5 bases and 1 base, in that order; junction bases with no gene match: 2. Germline V CDR1 and CDR2: SQVTM, ANQGSEA. The CDR3: CSVRDRRTDTQYF. DNA for the CDR3: TGCAGCGTTCGGGACAGGCGCACAGATACGCAGTATTTT.

V and J are TRBV27 and TRBJ1-3, with a tentative D call TRBD1 (5 bases). This CDR3 contains 14 residues. V was cut by 6 bases and J by 7 bases, with 16 bases left in between. Germline-derived CDR1 and CDR2 are MNHEY and SMNVEV (reference sequence). This CDR3 is CASSPLPWGNTIYF. In nucleotides, the CDR3 is TGTGCCAGCAGCCCACTCCCATGGGGGAACACCATATATTTT.

The chain joins TRBV9 to TRBJ1-1; D call uncertain. The CDR3 runs 14 residues. Germline CDR1 reads SGDLS; CDR2 reads YYNGEE. Trimming removed 3 bases from V and 4 bases from J, with 13 bases in between. The CDR3 sequence: CASSANVGVTEAFF. As DNA, the CDR3 is TGTGCCAGCAGCGCGAACGTCGGGGTCACTGAAGCTTTCTTT.

J is TRBJ1-2 and V is TRBV28; TRBD1 is a possible D gene (6 bases). Germline V gives CDR1 MDHEN, CDR2 SYDVKM. Trimming removed 1 base from V and 8 bases from J, with 11 bases in between. The CDR3 spans 13 residues. The CDR3 sequence: CASSLLGAAGYTF. The CDR3 region has the DNA TGTGCCAGCAGTTTATTGGGGGCGGCGGGCTACACCTTC.

This chain joins TRBV28 and TRBJ2-7; 7 bases agree with TRBD1. V was clipped by 4 bases and J by 3 bases; unmatched bases: 6. In germline, CDR1 is MDHEN, CDR2 SYDVKM. The CDR3 totals 14 residues. The CDR3 DNA reads TGTGCCAGCAGTTCGTCGGGACAGCACTACGAGCAGTACTTC. Protein product: CASSSSGQHYEQYF.

This chain links TRBV7-2 with TRBJ1-2, with 7 bases fitting TRBD1. This CDR3 spans 14 amino acids. CDR1 SGHTA and CDR2 FQGNSA come from the germline V gene. The trim removed 5 bases at V and 4 bases at J, leaving 7 bases unmatched. The CDR3 coding sequence is TGTGCCAGCAGCCCTAACCGACAGGGCTATGGCTACACCTTC. Translating gives CASSPNRQGYGYTF. Variable domain in full (rest from reference TRBV7-2 and TRBJ1-2): GAGVSQSPSNKVTEKGKDVELRCDPISGHTALYWYRQSLGQGLEFLIYFQGNSAPDKSGLPSDRFSAERTGGSVSTLTIQRTQQEDSAVYLCASSPNRQGYGYTFGSGTRLTVV.

V gene TRBV16 combines with J gene TRBJ1-1, with 9 bases fitting TRBD1. The J segment lost 5 bases and the V segment lost 6 bases, leaving 1 base of the junction unmatched. The germline gives CDR1 KGHSY, CDR2 FQNENV. The length of the CDR3 is 12 residues. The CDR3 spells CASRTGGTEAFF. For the CDR3, the DNA is TGTGCCAGCAGGACAGGGGGAACTGAAGCTTTCTTT.

This clone was seen only once. V and J are TRBV3-1 (or the pseudogene TRBV3-2) and TRBJ2-6; no definite D call. The CDR3 contains 15 residues. Germline loops: CDR1 LGHDT, CDR2 YNNKEL (reference sequence). Trimming took 5 bases from V and 1 from J, leaving 9 bases between them. CDR3 bases: TGTGCCAGCAGCACTCACCGGTCTGGGGCCAACGTCCTGACTTTC. Amino acids: CASSTHRSGANVLTF.

The chain is built from TRBV30 and TRBJ1-2, with D perhaps TRBD1 (6 bases). Germline V gene sequence: CDR1 GTSNPN, CDR2 SVGIG (reference sequence). The ends were cut back, 0 bases at V and 8 bases at J, with 10 bases in the middle. The CDR3 is 12 residues long. The CDR3 is CAWSVGARGYTF. Here the CDR3 DNA reads TGTGCCTGGAGTGTGGGGGCGCGAGGCTACACCTTC.

The chain carries TRBV9 and TRBJ2-7; possibly TRBD1 for D (6 bases). Germline lookup yields CDR1 SGDLS and CDR2 YYNGEE. The V gene lost 3 bases and the J gene lost 5 bases, with 15 bases spanning the gap. This CDR3 region has 14 residues. The CDR3 reads CASSERTGSDEQYF. The CDR3 DNA reads as TGTGCCAGCAGCGAGAGAACAGGGAGCGACGAGCAGTACTTC.

This sequence joins TRBV6-5 and TRBJ1-1; D not certain. Per the germline V gene, CDR1 is MNHEY and CDR2 is SVGAGI. The CDR3 has 15 residues. V lost 2 bases and J 0 bases, leaving 10 bases between the germline ends. The CDR3 loop reads CASSYGNRLNTEAFF. The CDR3 coding sequence is TGTGCCAGCAGTTACGGAAACCGCCTGAACACTGAAGCTTTCTTT.

This clone was seen just once. This chain links TRBV11-2 with TRBJ2-3; a possible D gene is TRBD2 (6 bases). Trimming stripped 5 bases from V and 9 bases from J, with 18 bases between. CDR1 SGHAT and CDR2 FQNNGV come from the germline V gene. The CDR3 is made up of 14 amino acids. The CDR3 region has the DNA TGTGCCAGCAGCCCCCCGGGGAGTGGGAGGACGCAGTATTTT. Translating it yields CASSPPGSGRTQYF.

The chain combines TRBV19 with TRBJ1-1; a weak D match, TRBD1 (5 bases). The CDR3 runs to 14 residues. The V and J ends lost 4 bases and 5 bases respectively, with 14 bases between them. Germline CDR1 and CDR2: LNHDA and SQIVND (reference sequence). Here the CDR3 DNA reads TGTGCCAGTAGTAGGGACTTCGTTGATACTGAAGCTTTCTTT. As protein: CASSRDFVDTEAFF.

The gene calls are TRBV7-9 and TRBJ1-2; 7 bases match TRBD1. Germline CDR1 and CDR2: SEHNR and FQNEAQ (reference sequence). V shed 0 bases, J shed 4 bases, and the junction held 14 bases outside the gene matches. There are 18 residues in the CDR3. In DNA, the CDR3 is TGTGCCAGCAGCTTAGCCGGGAGGGGGCGCGATCTCGGCTATGGCTACACCTTC. It translates to CASSLAGRGRDLGYGYTF.

The chain carries TRBV28 and TRBJ1-2; D remains ambiguous. V lost 4 bases to trimming and J lost 0 bases, with 12 bases between them. Germline lookup yields CDR1 MDHEN and CDR2 SYDVKM. This CDR3 region has 15 residues. This CDR3 is CASSSTMISNYGYTF. The DNA for the CDR3 is TGTGCCAGCAGTTCTACTATGATTTCTAACTATGGCTACACCTTC.

The chain uses TRBV29-1 and TRBJ2-5; 11 bases map to TRBD2. CDR1 and CDR2 (germline): SQVTM, ANQGSEA. The CDR3 loop spans 13 amino acids. V lost 7 bases and J lost 4; bases outside the gene matches: 5. CDR3 region: CSARTSGGETQYF. CDR3 in DNA: TGCAGCGCTCGAACTAGCGGGGGAGAGACCCAGTACTTC.

This rearrangement joins TRBV28 to TRBJ2-2; tentative D call: TRBD2 (6 bases). Germline V gene sequence: CDR1 MDHEN, CDR2 SYDVKM. V shed 6 bases and J shed 6 bases, with 20 bases lying between them. The CDR3 spans 16 residues. The chain's CDR3 is CASSPGGRSGAGELFF. CDR3 bases: TGTGCCAGCAGCCCCGGGGGAAGGTCGGGCGCCGGGGAGCTGTTTTTT.

V and J are TRBV10-1 and TRBJ2-7, with no clear D. Germline V lookup: CDR1 WNHNN, CDR2 SYGVQD (reference sequence). V dropped 0 bases and J dropped 3 bases, with 12 bases sitting between them. The CDR3 is 15 residues long. The CDR3 DNA follows: TGCGCCAGCAGTGAGTCGGTGTTAGGGATCTACGAGCAGTACTTC. Protein: CASSESVLGIYEQYF.

This chain uses TRBV6-5 with TRBJ2-7, with D maybe TRBD1 (6 bases). With 5 bases removed from V and 3 bases from J, the gap between germline ends came to 17 bases. The CDR3 runs 15 residues. From germline, CDR1 is MNHEY and CDR2 SVGAGI. For the CDR3, the DNA is TGTGCCAGCAGTCCCCCCGGCGTCAGGGGCTACGAGCAGTACTTC. It codes for CASSPPGVRGYEQYF.

The J gene is TRBJ2-7, the V gene TRBV6-5; 9 nucleotides line up with TRBD1. This CDR3 region has 15 residues. The V and J ends lost 7 bases and 2 bases, in that order; junction bases with no gene match: 9. CDR1 and CDR2 (germline): MNHEY, SVGAGI. CDR3 sequence reads: CASKQGASRTYEQYF. The CDR3, as DNA: TGTGCCAGCAAACAGGGGGCCTCTCGAACCTACGAGCAGTACTTC.

This chain connects TRBV6-5 to TRBJ2-5; D is unclear. The CDR3 loop spans 11 amino acids. Germline assignment: CDR1 MNHEY and CDR2 SVGAGI. V lost 7 bases, J lost 3 bases, and 6 bases lay in between. CDR3 sequence (DNA): TGTGCCAGCACCCGGAAAGAGACCCAGTACTTC. This codes for CASTRKETQYF.